Below are 24 T cell receptor beta chains sequenced from a single sample in a study of spatial heterogeneity in lung cancer. Time point indicated: sample taken at primary tumor resection. TCRdb redid the calling of the 5' RACE reads with MiXCR, one entry per CDR3 protein. The sample has fewer than 6,500 distinct CDR3 sequences; 9.5% to 15% are singletons. Material: lung tissue, obtained at surgery. The receptors were gathered from a human donor with early-stage non-small cell lung cancer.

This clonotype was recorded many times. Because the library targeted alpha chains, this beta chain is an off-target read whose size means little. The chain recombines TRBV20-1 with TRBJ2-1; 10 bases match TRBD2. Losses at the gene ends were 4 bases for V and 6 bases for J; bases not matched to a gene: 9. There are 15 residues in the CDR3. CDR1 is DFQATT and CDR2 is SNEGSKA in the germline V gene (reference sequence). Here the CDR3 DNA reads TGCAGTGCTATCCCCGGGCTAGCGGGAGCCAATGAGCAGTTCTTC. Residues: CSAIPGLAGANEQFF.

This clonotype was observed many times. This beta chain came through as a stray read in a library set up for alpha chains, and its size says little. This rearrangement joins TRBV12-3 or TRBV12-4 to TRBJ1-3; D perhaps matches TRBD1 (6 bases). The CDR3 is made up of 14 amino acids. With 6 bases removed from V and 4 bases from J, the gap between germline ends came to 13 bases. Written as DNA, the CDR3 is TGTGCCAGCAGCCCCGGGGGGCGCGGAAACACCATATATTTT. As protein: CASSPGGRGNTIYF.

Of note for this clonotype: The library was built for alpha chains, so this beta chain is an off-target read and its size means little. This rearrangement joins TRBV24-1 to TRBJ2-3, with 7 bases fitting TRBD1. The CDR3 consists of 14 residues. V was pared by 3 bases and J by 5 bases, with 4 bases of the junction left unmatched. Germline-derived CDR1 and CDR2 are KGHDR and SFDVKD. The CDR3 loop is CATSDAGTEDTQYF. For the CDR3, the DNA is TGTGCCACCAGTGATGCCGGGACAGAAGATACGCAGTATTTT.

This clonotype was found many times. This beta chain turned up in a library designed for alpha chains; as an off-target read, its abundance says little. The rearrangement joins TRBV2 to TRBJ1-2; D perhaps matches TRBD1 (5 bases). V was clipped by 8 bases and J by 1 base, with 17 bases between them. This CDR3 has 15 amino acids. Germline V gene lookup returns CDR1 SNHLY and CDR2 FYNNEI. The CDR3 DNA reads as TGTGCCAGCGGGCAGGGCGGGGCCCTTAACTATGGCTACACCTTC. Amino acids: CASGQGGALNYGYTF.

Points on this clonotype: This beta chain turned up in a library designed for alpha chains; as an off-target read, its abundance says little. The rearrangement links TRBV5-1 to TRBJ2-5, with 7 bases aligning to TRBD1. The V and J ends lost 2 bases and 2 bases, in that order; junction bases with no gene match: 6. Germline lookup yields CDR1 SGHRS and CDR2 YFSETQ. The CDR3 contains 15 residues. CDR3 region: CASSLGDRLQETQYF. The CDR3 bases are TGCGCCAGCAGCTTAGGGGACAGACTACAAGAGACCCAGTACTTC. The full variable domain, with the rest looked up from reference TRBV5-1 and TRBJ2-5, is KAGVTQTPRYLIKTRGQQVTLSCSPISGHRSVSWYQQTPGQGLQFLFEYFSETQRNKGNFPGRFSGRQFSNSRSEMNVSTLELGDSALYLCASSLGDRLQETQYFGPGTRLLVL.

This clonotype turned up a few times. Because the library targeted alpha chains, this beta chain is an off-target read whose size means little. V and J are TRBV29-1 and TRBJ1-2; D is perhaps TRBD1 (6 bases). Deletions cut 0 bases from V and 8 bases from J, with 13 bases between. The CDR3 length is 13 residues. Germline V gives CDR1 SQVTM, CDR2 ANQGSEA. Written as DNA, the CDR3 is TGCAGCGTTGAAGATCGGGGGCGCTTGGGCTACACCTTC. It is translated as CSVEDRGRLGYTF. The complete variable domain, with remaining parts taken from reference TRBV29-1 and TRBJ1-2, reads SAVISQKPSRDICQRGTSLTIQCQVDSQVTMMFWYRQQPGQSLTLIATANQGSEATYESGFVIDKFPISRPNLTFSTLTVSNMSPEDSSIYLCSVEDRGRLGYTFGSGTRLTVV.

This clonotype has at least ten counts. For a library built for alpha chains, this beta chain is a stray read; little rests on its size. This chain connects TRBV6-2 or TRBV6-3 to TRBJ2-1; D gene unclear. V dropped 5 bases and J dropped 0 bases, with 20 bases sitting between them. The CDR3 loop spans 18 amino acids. CDR1 is MNHEY and CDR2 is SVGEGT in the germline V gene. Here the CDR3 reads CASSPEFRFPLSYNEQFF. In DNA, the CDR3 is TGTGCCAGCAGTCCCGAATTTAGGTTCCCGCTCTCCTACAATGAGCAGTTCTTC.

By share of the sample, this clonotype is medium-sized. The library was designed around alpha chains, so this beta chain is a stray read whose abundance carries little weight. CDR3: CASSYDRNYGYTF. The DNA for the CDR3 is TGTGCCAGCAGTTACGACAGGAACTATGGCTACACCTTC. V usage is TRBV6-5 and J usage is TRBJ1-2, with TRBD1 as a possible D gene (6 bases). The CDR3 consists of 13 residues. In germline, CDR1 is MNHEY, CDR2 SVGAGI. V gave up 2 bases and J gave up 2 bases, with 6 bases separating them.

This clonotype was seen only once. Being off target in a library aimed at alpha chains, this beta chain has a size of little meaning. This sequence joins TRBV29-1 and TRBJ2-1; 9 nucleotides match TRBD2. Germline CDR1 and CDR2: SQVTM and ANQGSEA. CDR3 size: 13 residues. Trimming took 4 bases from V and 15 from J; bases not matched to a gene: 13. This CDR3 reads CSVGSPSGNGPFF. The CDR3, as DNA: TGCAGCGTTGGGAGTCCTAGCGGGAACGGACCGTTCTTC.

Comments on this clonotype: Since it is a stray read in a library aimed at alpha chains, this beta chain has a size that is not meaningful. In nucleotides, the CDR3 is TGTGCCAGCAGCTCCCTAGGGAATGAGCAGTTCTTC. This gives the protein CASSSLGNEQFF. This rearrangement joins TRBV11-2 to TRBJ2-1; D is ambiguous. Between the trimmed V and J ends, which lost 4 bases and 7 bases, there was a span of 8 bases. The CDR3 loop spans 12 amino acids. Germline loops: CDR1 SGHAT, CDR2 FQNNGV.

This clonotype was counted at least ten times. Little can be read into the size of this beta chain, an off-target read in a library designed for alpha chains. The chain carries TRBV29-1 and TRBJ2-7, with a tentative D call TRBD2 (6 bases). With 2 bases removed from V and 3 bases from J, the gap between germline ends came to 11 bases. This CDR3 is built from 13 residues. Germline loops: CDR1 SQVTM, CDR2 ANQGSEA. CDR3 sequence: CSVELGLGYEQYF. CDR3 bases: TGCAGCGTTGAATTGGGACTTGGCTACGAGCAGTACTTC.

Note on this clonotype: This beta chain is an off-target read within a library intended for alpha chains, so its frequency means little. CDR3 coding DNA: TGTGCCAGCAGTTACGAGCGACGTTTAGGCAATCAGCCCCAGCATTTT. Residues: CASSYERRLGNQPQHF. The chain joins TRBV6-6 to TRBJ1-5; D unclear. Germline assignment: CDR1 MNHNY and CDR2 SVGAGI (reference sequence). The V end lost 2 bases, the J end lost 2 bases, and 13 bases lay between the germline ends. This CDR3 has 16 residues.

Points on this clonotype: This beta chain appears as a stray read in a library generated for alpha chains; its size is not informative. This sequence joins TRBV12-3 or TRBV12-4 and TRBJ2-2; D gene ambiguous. V lost 6 bases to trimming and J lost 8 bases, with 10 bases between them. CDR3 length: 12 residues. CDR3 loop: CASRGPSGELFF. CDR3 bases: TGTGCCAGCAGGGGTCCGAGTGGGGAGCTGTTTTTT.

By proportion, this clonotype is medium-sized. This beta chain slipped into a library made for alpha chains as a stray read, so its size is not meaningful. The chain carries TRBV20-1 and TRBJ2-1, with 13 bases matching TRBD2. Germline V gene data show CDR1 as DFQATT and CDR2 as SNEGSKA (reference sequence). The CDR3 extends over 16 amino acids. V lost 3 bases and J lost 4; bases outside the gene matches: 6. CDR3 coding DNA: TGCAGTGCTAGGGCCTGGACTAGCGGGAGTTACAATGAGCAGTTCTTC. The encoded protein is CSARAWTSGSYNEQFF.

This clonotype has ten or more counts. Since it is a stray read in a library aimed at alpha chains, this beta chain has a size that is not meaningful. The chain uses TRBV20-1 and TRBJ2-2, with D tentatively TRBD2 (5 bases). Trimming took 3 bases from V and 0 from J, leaving 8 bases between them. CDR3 length: 14 amino acids. Germline V CDR1 and CDR2: DFQATT, SNEGSKA (reference sequence). The CDR3 nucleotides read TGCAGTGCTAGGGACTCCGCGAACACCGGGGAGCTGTTTTTT. It translates to CSARDSANTGELFF.

This clonotype came up many times. Found in a library prepared for alpha chains, this beta chain is an off-target read, and its abundance has little meaning. The chain employs TRBV6-6 and TRBJ1-2; D is uncertain. The germline gives CDR1 MNHNY, CDR2 SVGAGI (reference sequence). The CDR3 is 14 residues long. The V end was cut by 7 bases, the J end by 4 bases, with 16 bases between. DNA of the CDR3: TGTGCCAGCACCCTAAACAGTCCTGGCTATGGCTACACCTTC. Translated: CASTLNSPGYGYTF.

A remark on this clonotype: The library was prepared for alpha chains; this beta chain is a stray read, so its frequency means little. The genes are TRBV5-1 and TRBJ2-1, with 7 bases that match TRBD1. V shed 0 bases, J shed 4 bases, and the junction held 7 bases outside the gene matches. The germline V gene encodes CDR1 SGHRS and CDR2 YFSETQ. CDR3 size: 16 residues. The CDR3 DNA reads as TGCGCCAGCAGCTTGGTTTCGACAGGGCCGTACAATGAGCAGTTCTTC. Translating it yields CASSLVSTGPYNEQFF.

This clonotype ranks as medium-sized. This beta chain came through as a stray read in a library set up for alpha chains, and its size says little. This chain uses TRBV20-1 with TRBJ2-5, with a weak D call TRBD2 (5 bases). The CDR3 totals 14 residues. V gave up 1 base and J gave up 0 bases, with 9 bases separating them. The V gene's germline CDR1 is DFQATT and CDR2 SNEGSKA (reference sequence). CDR3 DNA sequence: TGCAGTGCTAGAGTCCGGGATAACCAAGAGACCCAGTACTTC. It translates to CSARVRDNQETQYF.

As concerns this clonotype: This beta chain is a stray read from a library made for alpha chains; its abundance is not meaningful. This rearrangement joins TRBV20-1 to TRBJ2-1; weak D call: TRBD2 (5 bases). From germline, CDR1 is DFQATT and CDR2 SNEGSKA (reference sequence). Trimming removed 5 bases at V and 5 bases at J, with 16 bases between. This CDR3 region has 14 residues. Here the CDR3 reads CSAPEDFGNNEQFF. For the CDR3, the DNA is TGCAGTGCTCCGGAGGACTTTGGTAACAATGAGCAGTTCTTC.

This clonotype was detected ten times or more. This beta chain lies outside the target of a library built for alpha chains; its clone size means little. V is TRBV28 and J is TRBJ2-4; maybe TRBD1 (5 bases). Trimming left V 6 bases short and J 2 bases short, with 8 bases between. The CDR3 runs to 13 residues. CDR1 is MDHEN and CDR2 is SYDVKM in the germline V gene. The CDR3 bases are TGTGCCAGCAGGCAGGGAACCAAAAACATTCAGTACTTC. Translating it yields CASRQGTKNIQYF. The full variable domain, with the rest looked up from reference TRBV28 and TRBJ2-4, is DVKVTQSSRYLVKRTGEKVFLECVQDMDHENMFWYRQDPGLGLRLIYFSYDVKMKEKGDIPEGYSVSREKKERFSLILESASTNQTSMYLCASRQGTKNIQYFGAGTRLSVL.

This clonotype was recorded at least ten times. This beta chain appears as a stray read in a library generated for alpha chains; its size is not informative. The chain recombines TRBV11-3 with TRBJ1-1; D gene ambiguous. V was pared by 0 bases and J by 7 bases, with 9 bases between. Germline CDR1 reads SGHNT; CDR2 reads YENEEA. CDR3 size: 13 residues. The CDR3 DNA is TGTGCCAGCAGCTTAGATTGGGGAGGTGAAGCTTTCTTT. It is translated as CASSLDWGGEAFF.

This clonotype appeared many times. The library was designed around alpha chains, so this beta chain is a stray read whose abundance carries little weight. This chain connects TRBV19 to TRBJ1-5; possible D gene TRBD1, 6 bases. Trimming removed 9 bases at V and 0 bases at J, with 12 bases between. This CDR3 comprises 14 residues. Germline V gives CDR1 LNHDA, CDR2 SQIVND (reference sequence). In nucleotides, the CDR3 is TGTGCCAGCCGACAGGTACATAGCAATCAGCCCCAGCATTTT. Translation: CASRQVHSNQPQHF.

This clonotype is medium-sized (0.01 to 0.1%) within its sample. Being off target in a library aimed at alpha chains, this beta chain has a size of little meaning. This chain joins TRBV6-2 or TRBV6-3 and TRBJ2-7, with 13 bases lining up with TRBD2. This CDR3 contains 15 residues. Germline CDR1 and CDR2: MNHEY and SVGEGT. Trimming at V came to 4 bases and at J to 5 bases, leaving 5 bases not matched to a gene. The CDR3 DNA sequence: TGTGCCAGCAGTTGGACTAGCGGGAGTTTCAACGAGCAGTACTTC. It is translated as CASSWTSGSFNEQYF.

Of note for this clonotype: This beta chain is a stray read from a library made for alpha chains; its abundance is not meaningful. V gene TRBV18 combines with J gene TRBJ2-7; D is undetermined. The CDR3 has 12 residues. The V gene lost 3 bases and the J gene lost 3 bases, with 6 bases spanning the gap. CDR1 and CDR2 (germline): KGHSH, LQKENI. CDR3: CASSPVIYEQYF. The CDR3 bases are TGTGCCAGCTCACCCGTTATCTACGAGCAGTACTTC.